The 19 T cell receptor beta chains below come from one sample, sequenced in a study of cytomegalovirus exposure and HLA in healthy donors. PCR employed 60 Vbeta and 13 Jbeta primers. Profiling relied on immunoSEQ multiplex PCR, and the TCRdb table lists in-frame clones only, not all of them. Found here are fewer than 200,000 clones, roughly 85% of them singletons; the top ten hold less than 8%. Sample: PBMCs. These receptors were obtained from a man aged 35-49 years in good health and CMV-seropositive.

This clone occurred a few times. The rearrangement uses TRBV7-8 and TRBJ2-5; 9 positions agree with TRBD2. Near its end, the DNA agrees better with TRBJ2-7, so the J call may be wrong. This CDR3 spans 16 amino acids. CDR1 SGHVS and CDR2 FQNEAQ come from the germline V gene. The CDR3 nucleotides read TGTGCCAGCAGCTCCCAGACTAGCGGAGGGATCTACGAGCAGTACTTC. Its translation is CASSSQTSGGIYEQYF.

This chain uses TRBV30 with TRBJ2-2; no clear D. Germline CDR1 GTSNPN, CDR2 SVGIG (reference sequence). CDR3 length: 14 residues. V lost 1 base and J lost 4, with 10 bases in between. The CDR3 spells CAWSAGKSTGELFF. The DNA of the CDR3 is TGTGCCTGGAGTGCTGGTAAGAGCACCGGGGAGCTGTTTTTT. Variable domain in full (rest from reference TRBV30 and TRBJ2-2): SQTIHQWPATLVQPVGSPLSLECTVEGTSNPNLYWYRQAAGRGLQLLFYSVGIGQISSEVPQNLSASRPQDRQFILSSKKLLLSDSGFYLCAWSAGKSTGELFFGEGSRLTVL.

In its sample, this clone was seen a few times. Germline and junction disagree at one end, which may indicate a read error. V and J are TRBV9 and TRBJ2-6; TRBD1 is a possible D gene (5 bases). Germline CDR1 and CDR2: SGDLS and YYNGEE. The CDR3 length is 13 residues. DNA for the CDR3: TGTGCCAGCAGCGTAGCTGGGGCCAACGGCCTGACTTTC. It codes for CASSVAGANGLTF.

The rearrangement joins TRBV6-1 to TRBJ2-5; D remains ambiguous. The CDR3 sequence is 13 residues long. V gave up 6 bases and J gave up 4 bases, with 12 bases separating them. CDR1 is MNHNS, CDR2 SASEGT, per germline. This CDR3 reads CASRRGNRETQYF. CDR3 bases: TGTGCCAGCAGGCGTGGTAATAGAGAGACCCAGTACTTC.

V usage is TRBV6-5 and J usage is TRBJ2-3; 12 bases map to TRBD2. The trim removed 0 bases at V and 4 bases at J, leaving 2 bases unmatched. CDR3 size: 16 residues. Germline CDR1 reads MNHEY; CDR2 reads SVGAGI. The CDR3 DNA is TGTGCCAGCAGTTACTCGACTAGCGGGAGATCAGATACGCAGTATTTT. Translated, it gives CASSYSTSGRSDTQYF.

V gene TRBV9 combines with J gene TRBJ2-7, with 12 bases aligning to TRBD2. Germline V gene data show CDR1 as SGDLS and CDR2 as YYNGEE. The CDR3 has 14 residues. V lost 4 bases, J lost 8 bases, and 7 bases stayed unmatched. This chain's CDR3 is CASSSTSGSSQQYF. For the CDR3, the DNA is TGTGCCAGCAGCTCGACTAGCGGGAGTTCCCAGCAGTACTTC.

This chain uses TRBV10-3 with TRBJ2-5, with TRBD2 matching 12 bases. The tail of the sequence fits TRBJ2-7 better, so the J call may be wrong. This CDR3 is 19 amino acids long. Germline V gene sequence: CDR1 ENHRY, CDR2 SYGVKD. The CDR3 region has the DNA TGTGCCATCAGTGAGTCGCCAATGGCTAGCGGGAGGGTCGAGGACGAGCAGTACTTC. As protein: CAISESPMASGRVEDEQYF.

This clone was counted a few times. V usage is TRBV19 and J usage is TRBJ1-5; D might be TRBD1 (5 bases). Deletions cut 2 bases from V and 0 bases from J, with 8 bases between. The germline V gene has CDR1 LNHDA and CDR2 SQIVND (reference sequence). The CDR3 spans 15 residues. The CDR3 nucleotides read TGTGCCAGTAGTATAACGGGGGTTAGCAATCAGCCCCAGCATTTT. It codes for CASSITGVSNQPQHF. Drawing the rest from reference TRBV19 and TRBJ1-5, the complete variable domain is DGGITQSPKYLFRKEGQNVTLSCEQNLNHDAMYWYRQDPGQGLRLIYYSQIVNDFQKGDIAEGYSVSREKKESFPLTVTSAQKNPTAFYLCASSITGVSNQPQHFGDGTRLSIL.

The CDR3 coding sequence is TGCGCCAGCAGCTTTATGGGGCAGGGAAGGGATACGCAGTATTTT. Its protein is CASSFMGQGRDTQYF. The chain carries TRBV5-1 and TRBJ2-3, with a tentative D call TRBD1 (5 bases). This CDR3 is built from 15 residues. Trimming took 2 bases from V and 6 from J, leaving 16 bases between them. Per the germline V gene, CDR1 is SGHRS and CDR2 is YFSETQ.

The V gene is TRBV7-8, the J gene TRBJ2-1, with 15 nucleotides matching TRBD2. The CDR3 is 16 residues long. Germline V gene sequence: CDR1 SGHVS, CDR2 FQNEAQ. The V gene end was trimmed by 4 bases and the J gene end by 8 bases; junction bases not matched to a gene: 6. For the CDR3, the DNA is TGTGCCAGCAGCTCTCGGACTAGCGGGAGGGAGTATGAGCAGTTCTTC. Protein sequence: CASSSRTSGREYEQFF. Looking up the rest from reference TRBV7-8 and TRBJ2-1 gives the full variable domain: GAGVSQSPRYKVAKRGQDVALRCDPISGHVSLFWYQQALGQGPEFLTYFQNEAQLDKSGLPSDRFFAERPEGSVSTLKIQRTQQEDSAVYLCASSSRTSGREYEQFFGPGTRLTVL.

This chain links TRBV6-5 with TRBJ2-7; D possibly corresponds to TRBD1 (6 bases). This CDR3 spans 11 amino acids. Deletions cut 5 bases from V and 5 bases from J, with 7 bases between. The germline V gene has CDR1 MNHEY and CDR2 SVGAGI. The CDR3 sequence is CASSTGNEQYF. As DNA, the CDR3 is TGTGCCAGCAGTACAGGGAACGAGCAGTACTTC.

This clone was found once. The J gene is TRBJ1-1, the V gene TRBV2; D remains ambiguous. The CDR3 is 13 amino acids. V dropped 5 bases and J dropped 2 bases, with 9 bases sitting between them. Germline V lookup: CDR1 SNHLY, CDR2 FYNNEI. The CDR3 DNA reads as TGTGCCAGCAGTCCTGCGGCTAACACTGAAGCTTTCTTT. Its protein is CASSPAANTEAFF.

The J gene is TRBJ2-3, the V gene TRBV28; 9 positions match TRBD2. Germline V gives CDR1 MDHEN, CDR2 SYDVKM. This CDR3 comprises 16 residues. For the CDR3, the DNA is TGTTCTTCCCCCCCCTCGCTAGCGGGGAGGACAGATACGCAGTATTTT. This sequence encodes CSSPPSLAGRTDTQYF.

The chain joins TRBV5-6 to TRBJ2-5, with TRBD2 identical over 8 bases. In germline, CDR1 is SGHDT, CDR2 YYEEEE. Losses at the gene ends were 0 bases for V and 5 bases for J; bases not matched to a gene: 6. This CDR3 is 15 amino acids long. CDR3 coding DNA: TGTGCCAGCAGCTTGGTCGGGAGGGCCGGGGAGACCCAGTACTTC. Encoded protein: CASSLVGRAGETQYF.

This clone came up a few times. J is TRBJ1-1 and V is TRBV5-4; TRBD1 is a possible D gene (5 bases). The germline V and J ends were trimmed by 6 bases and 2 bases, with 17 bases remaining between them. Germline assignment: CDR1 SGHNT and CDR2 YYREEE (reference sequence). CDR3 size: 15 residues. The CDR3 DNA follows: TGTGCCAGCACCACTTCGATGGGGGGAAACACTGAAGCTTTCTTT. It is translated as CASTTSMGGNTEAFF. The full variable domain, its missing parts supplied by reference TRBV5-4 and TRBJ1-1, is ETGVTQSPTHLIKTRGQQVTLRCSSQSGHNTVSWYQQALGQGPQFIFQYYREEENGRGNFPPRFSGLQFPNYSSELNVNALELDDSALYLCASTTSMGGNTEAFFGQGTRLTVV.

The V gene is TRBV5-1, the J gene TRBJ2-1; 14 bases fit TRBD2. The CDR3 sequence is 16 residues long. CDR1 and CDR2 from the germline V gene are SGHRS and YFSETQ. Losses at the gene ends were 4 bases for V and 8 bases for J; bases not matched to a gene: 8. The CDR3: CASSPGTSGSKDEQFF. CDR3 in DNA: TGCGCCAGCAGCCCCGGGACTAGCGGGAGTAAGGATGAGCAGTTCTTC.

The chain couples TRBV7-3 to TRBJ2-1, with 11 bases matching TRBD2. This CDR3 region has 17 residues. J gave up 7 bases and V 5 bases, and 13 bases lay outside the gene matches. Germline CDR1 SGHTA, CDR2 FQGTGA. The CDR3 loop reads CASSPRLAGGSINEQFF. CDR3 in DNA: TGTGCCAGCAGCCCCCGCTTAGCGGGAGGGTCGATAAATGAGCAGTTCTTC.

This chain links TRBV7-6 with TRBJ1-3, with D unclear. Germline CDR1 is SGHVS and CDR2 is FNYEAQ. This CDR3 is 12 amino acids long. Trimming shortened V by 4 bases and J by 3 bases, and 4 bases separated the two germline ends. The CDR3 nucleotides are TGTGCCAGCAGCTCTAATGGAAACACCATATATTTT. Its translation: CASSSNGNTIYF.

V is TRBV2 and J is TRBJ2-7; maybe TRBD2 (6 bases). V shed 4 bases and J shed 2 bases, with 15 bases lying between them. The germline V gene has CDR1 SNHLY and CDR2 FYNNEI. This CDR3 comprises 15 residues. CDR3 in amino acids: CASSVEGGRPYEQYF. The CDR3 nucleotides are TGTGCCAGCAGTGTCGAGGGAGGCCGCCCCTACGAGCAGTACTTC.